This T cell receptor (beta chain) was obtained from a study of CD8+CD57+ T cells in acquired aplastic anemia. Study-level information: Sorted CD4+ and CD8+ cell DNA averaged roughly 3 ug. There were 10 million to 14 million reads, on average, for CD4+ cells from healthy donors. Study findings and constraints: Around 29 CD8+ CDR3 sequences were shared between patients and controls. Patients and controls were not found to differ significantly in CD8+ Simpson's diversity.

This clonotype was seen at least ten times. The antigen is not known. Germline-derived CDR1 and CDR2 are SGHTA and FQGNSA. The CDR3 extends over 13 amino acids. Trimming removed 3 bases from V and 6 bases from J; junction bases left unmatched: 4. Genomic DNA constituted the template upon which TCR beta VDJ and CDR3 profiling was performed. TCRdb used MiXCR to reprocess the reads, holding one entry per CDR3 protein. The table records more than 100,000 distinct CDR3 sequences, about 48% of them present only once. The chain links TRBV7-2 to TRBJ2-7; 8 positions agree with TRBD2. The sequencing sample was made of sorted CD4+, CD8+, or CD8+CD57+ T cells (not recorded which) from PBMCs. This clonotype was sampled from a human donor in good health, serving as a control. CDR3 region: CASSLTSVGEQYF. CDR3 in DNA: TGTGCCAGCAGCTTGACTAGCGTCGGCGAGCAGTACTTC.